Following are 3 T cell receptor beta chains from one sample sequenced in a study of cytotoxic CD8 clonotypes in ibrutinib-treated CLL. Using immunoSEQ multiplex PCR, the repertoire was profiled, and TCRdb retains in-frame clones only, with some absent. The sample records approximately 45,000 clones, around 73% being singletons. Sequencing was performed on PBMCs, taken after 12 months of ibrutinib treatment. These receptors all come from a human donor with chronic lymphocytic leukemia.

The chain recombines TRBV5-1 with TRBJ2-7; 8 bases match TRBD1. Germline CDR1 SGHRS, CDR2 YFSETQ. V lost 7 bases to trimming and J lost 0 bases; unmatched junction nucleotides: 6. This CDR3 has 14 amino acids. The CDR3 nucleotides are TGCGCCAGCGGCGCCACAGGGGGCTCCTACGAGCAGTACTTC. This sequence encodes CASGATGGSYEQYF.

In DNA, the CDR3 is TGCGCCAGCAGCCTTAGGACAGGGGATAACTATGGCTACACCTTC. This translates into CASSLRTGDNYGYTF. The V gene is TRBV5-1, the J gene TRBJ1-2, with 9 bases aligning to TRBD1. CDR3 size: 15 residues. Unmatched junction bases numbered 5, after V lost 4 bases and J lost 1 base. Germline CDR1 reads SGHRS; CDR2 reads YFSETQ.

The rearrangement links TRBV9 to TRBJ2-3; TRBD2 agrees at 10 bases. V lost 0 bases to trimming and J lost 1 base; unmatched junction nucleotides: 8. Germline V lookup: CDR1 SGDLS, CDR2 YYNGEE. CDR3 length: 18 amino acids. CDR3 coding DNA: TGTGCCAGCAGCGTAGTGGGTAGCGGGGGGACTCGCACAGATACGCAGTATTTT. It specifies CASSVVGSGGTRTDTQYF.